The 30 T cell receptor beta chains reported below all come from one sample, sequenced in a study of blood T cell repertoires in COVID-19. Profiling relied on immunoSEQ multiplex PCR, and the TCRdb table lists in-frame clones only, not all of them. The table records around 97,000 clones, 80% to 90% of them present only once. The sequenced material came from peripheral blood. The receptors were sampled from a human donor in a cohort sampled during active COVID-19.

This chain connects TRBV7-9 to TRBJ1-2, with a possible D match to TRBD1 (5 bases). CDR3 length equals 16 residues. V lost 5 bases, J lost 5 bases, and 21 bases lay in between. CDR1 SEHNR and CDR2 FQNEAQ come from the germline V gene (reference sequence). The CDR3 reads CASSPPPGLGNYGYTF. CDR3 DNA sequence: TGTGCCAGCAGCCCACCCCCAGGGTTGGGAAATTATGGCTACACCTTC.

CDR3 sequence reads: CASSRDWRRDGYTF. The CDR3 DNA sequence: TGTGCCAGCAGTCGTGACTGGAGACGGGATGGCTACACCTTC. The chain employs TRBV6-5 and TRBJ1-2; D is ambiguous. The CDR3 consists of 14 residues. Trimming stripped 5 bases from V and 6 bases from J, with 16 bases between. Germline values: CDR1 MNHEY, CDR2 SVGAGI.

CDR3 loop: CASSQGQANYGYTF. The CDR3, as DNA: TGCGCCAGCAGCCAAGGACAGGCTAACTATGGCTACACCTTC. J is TRBJ1-2 and V is TRBV5-1; 7 bases line up with TRBD1. There are 14 residues in the CDR3. With V trimmed by 4 bases and J by 0 bases, 3 bases remained unmatched. From germline, CDR1 is SGHRS and CDR2 YFSETQ.

The chain employs TRBV7-6 and TRBJ2-4, with 13 bases fitting TRBD2. Germline lookup yields CDR1 SGHVS and CDR2 FNYEAQ. The V gene end was trimmed by 6 bases and the J gene end by 0 bases; junction bases not matched to a gene: 11. The CDR3 loop spans 19 amino acids. This CDR3 reads CASRTTSGGRSLAKNIQYF. CDR3 sequence (DNA): TGTGCCAGCAGAACGACTAGCGGGGGGAGGAGTCTAGCCAAAAACATTCAGTACTTC.

This clone was seen a single time. This chain connects TRBV20-1 to TRBJ1-1, with D possibly being TRBD1 (5 bases). This CDR3 is built from 11 residues. V was shortened by 4 bases and J by 8 bases, with 11 bases between the two germline ends. CDR1 is DFQATT, CDR2 SNEGSKA, per germline (reference sequence). CDR3 amino acids: CSANRQLEAFF. The DNA of the CDR3 is TGCAGTGCTAACAGACAGTTAGAAGCTTTCTTT.

This chain uses TRBV19 with TRBJ2-6, with D unclear. The CDR3 is 15 amino acids. Germline V gene sequence: CDR1 LNHDA, CDR2 SQIVND (reference sequence). V lost 6 bases to trimming and J lost 0 bases, with 9 bases between them. The CDR3 protein is CASRGSLSGANVLTF. The CDR3 DNA reads as TGTGCCAGTAGGGGCAGCCTCTCTGGGGCCAACGTCCTGACTTTC.

This clone has only a few counts. The rearrangement links TRBV6-5 to TRBJ2-7, with a tentative D call TRBD1 (6 bases). This CDR3 is built from 11 residues. The germline gives CDR1 MNHEY, CDR2 SVGAGI. V gave up 3 bases and J gave up 12 bases, with 12 bases separating them. The CDR3 region is CASSYKQGWYF. The CDR3 DNA is TGTGCCAGCAGTTATAAACAGGGTTGGTACTTC.

The J gene is TRBJ2-2, the V gene TRBV6-6; D gene ambiguous. Germline V gene sequence: CDR1 MNHNY, CDR2 SVGAGI (reference sequence). The CDR3 consists of 13 residues. With 4 bases removed from V and 4 bases from J, the gap between germline ends came to 7 bases. CDR3 amino acids: CASSSMRTGELFF. DNA of the CDR3: TGTGCCAGCAGTTCGATGCGCACCGGGGAGCTGTTTTTT.

This sequence joins TRBV5-1 and TRBJ1-4, with 7 bases identical to TRBD1. Germline trimming cut 5 bases from V and 5 bases from J; bases unmatched to any gene: 6. CDR1 and CDR2 from the germline V gene are SGHRS and YFSETQ. The CDR3 runs 14 residues. Here the CDR3 DNA reads TGCGCCAGCAGTAGACAGGGAAAAAATGAAAAACTGTTTTTT. Translating it yields CASSRQGKNEKLFF.

The chain is built from TRBV19 and TRBJ1-1; D might be TRBD1 (6 bases). With 5 bases removed from V and 5 bases from J, the gap between germline ends came to 15 bases. The CDR3 length is 14 residues. Germline V CDR1 and CDR2: LNHDA, SQIVND (reference sequence). CDR3 protein: CASSPQTGSTEAFF. The CDR3 nucleotides are TGTGCCAGTAGTCCGCAGACAGGAAGTACTGAAGCTTTCTTT.

This CDR3 reads CAWSLNGETQYF. In DNA, the CDR3 is TGTGCCTGGAGTTTAAACGGGGAGACCCAGTACTTC. The V gene is TRBV30, the J gene TRBJ2-5; D is uncertain. Trimming removed 2 bases from V and 5 bases from J, with 9 bases in between. The CDR3 spans 12 residues. The germline V gene encodes CDR1 GTSNPN and CDR2 SVGIG (reference sequence).

The chain joins TRBV27 to TRBJ2-3; the match to TRBD2 covers 9 bases. Germline CDR1 MNHEY, CDR2 SMNVEV (reference sequence). After removal of 6 bases from V and 1 base from J, the junction contained 14 bases not matched to a gene. The CDR3 is 18 amino acids. CDR3 in amino acids: CASSSSGKDFWGTDTQYF. The CDR3, as DNA: TGTGCCAGCAGCTCTAGCGGGAAGGATTTTTGGGGCACAGATACGCAGTATTTT.

The chain links TRBV7-2 to TRBJ1-5, with D tentatively TRBD1 (6 bases). The germline V and J ends were trimmed by 6 bases and 2 bases, with 8 bases remaining between them. This CDR3 region has 13 residues. Germline-derived CDR1 and CDR2 are SGHTA and FQGNSA. The CDR3 loop reads CASSPGGNQPQHF. DNA for the CDR3: TGTGCCAGCAGTCCAGGGGGCAATCAGCCCCAGCATTTT.

The chain uses TRBV7-8 and TRBJ2-7; the match to TRBD1 covers 10 bases. Per the germline V gene, CDR1 is SGHVS and CDR2 is FQNEAQ. The CDR3 runs 17 residues. The J segment lost 1 base and the V segment lost 4 bases, leaving 10 bases of the junction unmatched. CDR3: CASSSSSGTGDSYEQYF. The CDR3 nucleotides read TGTGCCAGCAGCTCCTCCTCCGGGACAGGGGATTCCTACGAGCAGTACTTC.

This CDR3 reads CASSPSTGAAYEQYF. In DNA, the CDR3 is TGTGCCAGCTCACCGTCGACAGGGGCGGCCTACGAGCAGTACTTC. The chain couples TRBV18 to TRBJ2-7; 8 bases match TRBD1. CDR1 is KGHSH and CDR2 is LQKENI in the germline V gene. V lost 3 bases, J lost 2 bases, and 6 bases stayed unmatched. There are 15 residues in the CDR3.

The V call is TRBV27, the J call TRBJ2-7, with TRBD1 identical over 10 bases. The CDR3 is 14 amino acids. The germline CDR1 and CDR2 sequences are MNHEY and SMNVEV (reference sequence). With V trimmed by 6 bases and J by 5 bases, 7 bases remained unmatched. The CDR3 sequence is CASSWDRGGNEQYF. CDR3 coding DNA: TGTGCCAGCAGCTGGGACAGGGGAGGGAACGAGCAGTACTTC.

The CDR3 protein is CASSLMDSYNEQFF. DNA of the CDR3: TGTGCCAGCAGCTTAATGGACAGCTACAATGAGCAGTTCTTC. The chain has TRBV5-6 and TRBJ2-1; D is possibly TRBD1 (6 bases). Per germline, CDR1 SGHDT and CDR2 YYEEEE. The CDR3 extends over 14 amino acids. Between the trimmed V and J ends, which lost 2 bases and 3 bases, there was a span of 9 bases.

V gene TRBV10-3 combines with J gene TRBJ1-2; weak D call: TRBD1 (6 bases). CDR1 ENHRY and CDR2 SYGVKD come from the germline V gene. The CDR3 spans 16 residues. V shed 3 bases and J shed 2 bases, with 16 bases lying between them. The CDR3 DNA follows: TGTGCCATCAGTGAAAGGATCCAGGGGCAAAACTATGGCTACACCTTC. Its protein is CAISERIQGQNYGYTF.

This chain uses TRBV5-1 with TRBJ1-2; 7 bases fit TRBD1. V lost 0 bases, J lost 8 bases, and 10 bases stayed unmatched. Germline assignment: CDR1 SGHRS and CDR2 YFSETQ. CDR3 size: 15 residues. CDR3 nucleotides: TGCGCCAGCAGCTTGGTAGGGACAGTAACTGAGGGCTACACCTTC. This translates into CASSLVGTVTEGYTF.

This chain connects TRBV5-1 to TRBJ2-1, with 11 bases that match TRBD2. The junction had 13 bases not matched to a gene; V was cut back by 4 bases and J by 7 bases. This CDR3 is built from 17 residues. Germline V CDR1 and CDR2: SGHRS, YFSETQ. CDR3 bases: TGCGCCAGCAGCCAAATGATTAGCGGGGGGGCGAGGAATGAGCAGTTCTTC. Translation: CASSQMISGGARNEQFF.

This chain connects TRBV7-3 to TRBJ2-1, with D tentatively TRBD2 (6 bases). V was pared by 5 bases and J by 0 bases, with 14 bases between. Looked up from germline, CDR1 is SGHTA and CDR2 is FQGTGA. The CDR3 totals 16 residues. The DNA for the CDR3 is TGTGCCAGCAGCCCGCAAGCGGGCACCTCCTACAATGAGCAGTTCTTC. Translating it yields CASSPQAGTSYNEQFF. The entire variable domain, with the rest obtained from reference TRBV7-3 and TRBJ2-1, is as follows: GAGVSQTPSNKVTEKGKYVELRCDPISGHTALYWYRQSLGQGPEFLIYFQGTGAADDSGLPNDRFFAVRPEGSVSTLKIQRTERGDSAVYLCASSPQAGTSYNEQFFGPGTRLTVL.

The chain combines TRBV7-6 with TRBJ2-7; 11 bases align to TRBD2. V lost 1 base to trimming and J lost 2 bases; unmatched junction nucleotides: 4. The CDR3 runs to 16 residues. From germline, CDR1 is SGHVS and CDR2 FNYEAQ. The CDR3 nucleotides read TGTGCCAGCAGCTTAGGGCTAGCGGGAGGTACCTACGAGCAGTACTTC. This codes for CASSLGLAGGTYEQYF.

The chain recombines TRBV4-1 with TRBJ1-6; 7 bases are a match to TRBD1. The CDR3 runs to 15 residues. Trimming cost V 4 bases and J 7 bases; bases outside gene matches: 7. Germline lookup yields CDR1 MGHRA and CDR2 YSYEKL. The CDR3: CASSLGTARNSPLHF. In nucleotides, the CDR3 is TGCGCCAGCAGCCTTGGGACAGCTAGGAATTCACCCCTCCACTTT.

This sequence joins TRBV18 and TRBJ1-2, with D maybe TRBD1 (6 bases). The CDR3 length is 13 residues. V dropped 6 bases and J dropped 6 bases, with 14 bases sitting between them. Germline V gene sequence: CDR1 KGHSH, CDR2 LQKENI. CDR3 in DNA: TGTGCCAGCTCGCCAAATTCAGGGGATGGCTACACCTTC. Translation gives CASSPNSGDGYTF.

Here the CDR3 reads CASSLAGGNYGYTF. The CDR3 DNA reads TGCGCCAGCAGCTTGGCAGGGGGCAACTATGGCTACACCTTC. The V call is TRBV5-1, the J call TRBJ1-2, with 8 bases that match TRBD1. J lost 2 bases, V lost 0 bases, and 0 bases had no gene match. The germline CDR1 and CDR2 sequences are SGHRS and YFSETQ. The CDR3 is 14 amino acids.

The chain couples TRBV9 to TRBJ1-2; D is possibly TRBD1 (6 bases). The CDR3 has 17 residues. Looked up from germline, CDR1 is SGDLS and CDR2 is YYNGEE. Trimming pared 3 bases from V and 5 bases from J, leaving 23 bases between. CDR3 residues: CASSETVEGGAWYGYTF. For the CDR3, the DNA is TGTGCCAGCAGCGAGACTGTTGAAGGGGGGGCCTGGTATGGCTACACCTTC.

This clone has a single count. The rearrangement joins TRBV30 to TRBJ1-2, with TRBD1 identical over 9 bases. Looked up from germline, CDR1 is GTSNPN and CDR2 is SVGIG (reference sequence). This CDR3 is built from 13 residues. V shed 4 bases, J shed 5 bases, and the junction held 5 bases outside the gene matches. The CDR3 spells CAWTRQGVYGYTF. The CDR3 DNA follows: TGTGCCTGGACTCGACAGGGGGTTTATGGCTACACCTTC.

This sequence joins TRBV5-1 and TRBJ2-3; D call uncertain. The length of the CDR3 is 14 residues. Per the germline V gene, CDR1 is SGHRS and CDR2 is YFSETQ. The germline V and J ends were trimmed by 0 bases and 0 bases, with 5 bases remaining between them. CDR3 residues: CASSLVRSTDTQYF. The CDR3 coding sequence is TGCGCCAGCAGCTTGGTCCGGAGCACAGATACGCAGTATTTT.

This clone has only a few counts. The V gene is TRBV7-2, the J gene TRBJ1-3; 7 positions agree with TRBD1. Looked up from germline, CDR1 is SGHTA and CDR2 is FQGNSA. J was trimmed by 0 bases and V by 1 base; bases with no gene match: 6. This CDR3 spans 17 amino acids. This CDR3 is CASSLVVGQSSGNTIYF. CDR3 sequence (DNA): TGTGCCAGCAGCTTAGTCGTGGGACAGTCCTCTGGAAACACCATATATTTT.

V is TRBV2 and J is TRBJ2-1; TRBD1 aligns across 10 bases. V trimming: 5 bases; J trimming: 4 bases; junction bases outside the gene matches: 2. CDR1 SNHLY and CDR2 FYNNEI come from the germline V gene. This CDR3 spans 14 amino acids. CDR3 nucleotide sequence: TGTGCCAGCAGTTTGGGACAGGGGTACAATGAGCAGTTCTTC. It yields the protein CASSLGQGYNEQFF.